The 29 T cell receptor beta chains below were found in one sample sequenced in a study of blood T cell repertoires in COVID-19. This table comes from immunoSEQ multiplex PCR, and its TCRdb copy is limited to in-frame clones, with some not included. The data contain some 190,000 clones, approximately 85% of them singletons. The sequencing input was peripheral blood. All receptors derive from an elderly woman with acute or convalescent COVID-19.

The chain employs TRBV2 and TRBJ1-6; 7 bases are shared with TRBD1. Looked up from germline, CDR1 is SNHLY and CDR2 is FYNNEI. The CDR3 extends over 17 amino acids. V lost 6 bases to trimming and J lost 0 bases; unmatched junction nucleotides: 8. The CDR3 nucleotides are TGTGCCAGCAGATCTACAGGGGCGAGCTCCTATAATTCACCCCTCCACTTT. As protein: CASRSTGASSYNSPLHF.

The CDR3 DNA reads TGTGCCAGCAGCTTGGGAGGGACAGGGGAGAACACTGAAGCTTTCTTT. Its translation: CASSLGGTGENTEAFF. This chain uses TRBV5-4 with TRBJ1-1; 10 positions match TRBD1. V gave up 0 bases and J gave up 1 base; unmatched junction bases: 3. CDR1 and CDR2 (germline): SGHNT, YYREEE (reference sequence). CDR3 length: 16 amino acids.

This clone was seen only once. The chain is built from TRBV6-5 and TRBJ1-2; unclear D gene. The V gene lost 0 bases and the J gene lost 2 bases, with 10 bases spanning the gap. Germline CDR1 reads MNHEY; CDR2 reads SVGAGI. The CDR3 spans 15 residues. CDR3 DNA: TGTGCCAGCAGTTACTCGAGGGTTTCGAACTATGGCTACACCTTC. It encodes CASSYSRVSNYGYTF.

The chain carries TRBV7-8 and TRBJ2-5; 7 bases match TRBD2. Germline V gives CDR1 SGHVS, CDR2 FQNEAQ. V gave up 0 bases and J gave up 4 bases; unmatched junction bases: 14. This CDR3 comprises 18 residues. The CDR3 region has the DNA TGTGCCAGCAGCTTAGCTCGTTTCCAACCTCCGGGGGGAGAGACCCAGTACTTC. It translates to CASSLARFQPPGGETQYF.

The sample holds one count of this clone. This CDR3 is also generated by other DNA sequences in the sample. The CDR3 loop is CASSPRRGTEAFF. CDR3 bases: TGTGCCAGCAGCCCTCGTCGGGGCACTGAAGCTTTCTTT. The V gene is TRBV7-2, the J gene TRBJ1-1; D unresolved. The CDR3 is 13 amino acids. Germline CDR1 SGHTA, CDR2 FQGNSA. V was pared by 5 bases and J by 4 bases, with 11 bases between.

The chain couples TRBV27 to TRBJ1-2; D ambiguous. Germline V gene lookup returns CDR1 MNHEY and CDR2 SMNVEV (reference sequence). CDR3 length: 14 amino acids. The V and J ends lost 3 bases and 0 bases respectively, with 8 bases between them. The CDR3 nucleotides read TGTGCCAGCAGTTTTAGGAGAGCTAACTATGGCTACACCTTC. Translating gives CASSFRRANYGYTF.

The chain carries TRBV18 and TRBJ2-7; D unresolved. Germline loops: CDR1 KGHSH, CDR2 LQKENI. Deletions cut 2 bases from V and 4 bases from J, with 6 bases between. The CDR3 loop spans 12 amino acids. Here the CDR3 DNA reads TGTGCCAGCTCACCAAACGGGTACGAGCAGTACTTC. Its translation: CASSPNGYEQYF.

This chain connects TRBV7-2 to TRBJ1-5, with D maybe TRBD1 (6 bases). This CDR3 contains 16 residues. Germline-derived CDR1 and CDR2 are SGHTA and FQGNSA. V was pared by 2 bases and J by 1 base, with 12 bases between. CDR3 DNA sequence: TGTGCCAGCAGCTTACAGGGGCCAAAAAGCAATCAGCCCCAGCATTTT. The encoded protein is CASSLQGPKSNQPQHF.

Notes on this clone: A much bigger clone sits one base away, suggesting this may be a read error. This sequence joins TRBV7-2 and TRBJ2-7; no reliable D call. Germline V gene data show CDR1 as SGHTA and CDR2 as FQGNSA. Trimming left V 5 bases short and J 2 bases short, with 4 bases between. This CDR3 has 11 residues. CDR3 in DNA: TGTGCCAGCAGCCCAGCCTACGAGCAGTACTTC. It is translated as CASSPAYEQYF.

This chain links TRBV4-1 with TRBJ1-5; 7 bases are shared with TRBD1. This CDR3 is 16 amino acids long. The germline V gene encodes CDR1 MGHRA and CDR2 YSYEKL. Germline trimming cut 1 base from V and 5 bases from J; bases unmatched to any gene: 8. For the CDR3, the DNA is TGCGCCAGCAGCCAAGGGGGAGAGGGGGCCGATCAGCCCCAGCATTTT. Protein: CASSQGGEGADQPQHF.

This chain uses TRBV4-1 with TRBJ1-5; TRBD1 matches at 7 bases. Germline-derived CDR1 and CDR2 are MGHRA and YSYEKL. The V and J ends lost 5 bases and 4 bases, in that order; junction bases with no gene match: 17. This CDR3 has 18 residues. The CDR3 sequence is CASSYADSSRGLNQPQHF. DNA for the CDR3: TGCGCCAGCAGCTACGCCGACTCGTCGAGGGGGCTTAATCAGCCCCAGCATTTT.

This rearrangement joins TRBV4-3 to TRBJ1-2, with 7 positions matching TRBD1. Losses at the gene ends were 2 bases for V and 8 bases for J; bases not matched to a gene: 11. This CDR3 region has 15 residues. Germline V gene data show CDR1 as LGHNA and CDR2 as YSLEER. This chain's CDR3 is CASSQRTGPSSGYTF. For the CDR3, the DNA is TGCGCCAGCAGCCAACGGACAGGACCTTCTTCGGGCTACACCTTC.

J is TRBJ2-5 and V is TRBV5-1; 7 bases align to TRBD1. Trimming took 4 bases from V and 2 from J; bases not matched to a gene: 8. Per the germline V gene, CDR1 is SGHRS and CDR2 is YFSETQ. The CDR3 spans 15 residues. CDR3 sequence reads: CASSTLGTVQETQYF. For the CDR3, the DNA is TGCGCCAGCAGCACGTTAGGGACAGTTCAAGAGACCCAGTACTTC. Variable domain in full (rest from reference TRBV5-1 and TRBJ2-5): KAGVTQTPRYLIKTRGQQVTLSCSPISGHRSVSWYQQTPGQGLQFLFEYFSETQRNKGNFPGRFSGRQFSNSRSEMNVSTLELGDSALYLCASSTLGTVQETQYFGPGTRLLVL.

V gene TRBV18 combines with J gene TRBJ2-3; D gene unclear. CDR3 length equals 14 residues. CDR1 is KGHSH and CDR2 is LQKENI in the germline V gene. Trimming removed 2 bases at V and 4 bases at J, with 10 bases between. The CDR3 sequence: CASSPLKSPDTQYF. In DNA, the CDR3 is TGTGCCAGCTCACCATTGAAGAGTCCAGATACGCAGTATTTT.

The rearrangement uses TRBV12-3 or TRBV12-4 and TRBJ2-1; D possibly corresponds to TRBD2 (5 bases). V lost 6 bases and J 5 bases, leaving 11 bases between the germline ends. The CDR3 is made up of 13 amino acids. The CDR3 sequence: CASRLDGNNEQFF. The CDR3 DNA is TGTGCCAGCAGGTTGGACGGGAACAATGAGCAGTTCTTC.

The chain couples TRBV10-3 to TRBJ1-5, with D possibly matching TRBD1 (5 bases). CDR1 is ENHRY and CDR2 is SYGVKD in the germline V gene. V lost 2 bases, J lost 7 bases, and 15 bases lay in between. The CDR3 sequence is 15 residues long. As DNA, the CDR3 is TGTGCCATCAGTGAGCCTATATGGGGGGGGCAGCCCCAGCATTTT. Protein: CAISEPIWGGQPQHF.

The chain uses TRBV5-5 and TRBJ2-5; maybe TRBD2 (6 bases). V lost 0 bases and J lost 5, with 14 bases in between. There are 15 residues in the CDR3. Germline V lookup: CDR1 SGHKS, CDR2 YYEKEE (reference sequence). The CDR3 protein is CASSLVGGPGETQYF. The CDR3 bases are TGTGCCAGCAGCTTGGTTGGAGGGCCGGGGGAGACCCAGTACTTC.

The chain links TRBV4-3 to TRBJ2-3; 9 bases agree with TRBD2. The J segment lost 2 bases and the V segment lost 4 bases, leaving 25 bases of the junction unmatched. This CDR3 is built from 22 residues. The germline V gene has CDR1 LGHNA and CDR2 YSLEER. For the CDR3, the DNA is TGCGCCAGCAGCCGTAGAGGGGCAGTAGCGGGAGCCGGGCTCCAATACACAGATACGCAGTATTTT. It specifies CASSRRGAVAGAGLQYTDTQYF.

Turning to this clone: Other DNA variants within this sample encode the same CDR3. The J gene is TRBJ1-2, the V gene TRBV7-2; a possible D gene is TRBD1 (5 bases). Deletions cut 3 bases from V and 0 bases from J, with 11 bases between. The germline V gene has CDR1 SGHTA and CDR2 FQGNSA. The CDR3 consists of 15 residues. CDR3 sequence: CASSLGQAANYGYTF. The CDR3, as DNA: TGTGCCAGCAGCTTGGGGCAGGCTGCTAACTATGGCTACACCTTC.

The rearrangement joins TRBV11-1 to TRBJ2-7; 14 bases are a match to TRBD2. Trimming at V came to 4 bases and at J to 6 bases, leaving 5 bases not matched to a gene. Germline CDR1 reads SGHAT; CDR2 reads FQDESV (reference sequence). This CDR3 is built from 15 residues. The CDR3 protein is CASSSPGLAGVEQYF. CDR3 bases: TGTGCCAGCAGCTCCCCGGGACTAGCGGGAGTCGAGCAGTACTTC.

This sequence joins TRBV28 and TRBJ2-3; 8 positions match TRBD2. This CDR3 comprises 16 residues. CDR1 and CDR2 (germline): MDHEN, SYDVKM. V dropped 5 bases and J dropped 4; count of bases not matched to a gene: 11. CDR3 sequence (DNA): TGTGCCAGCAGTCTGCCGGGAGGGGGAAGTCCAGATACGCAGTATTTT. This translates into CASSLPGGGSPDTQYF.

This clone was observed a single time. The CDR3, as DNA: TGTGCCAGCAGCTCCTACAGGGGCTACAATGAGCAGTTCTTC. This sequence encodes CASSSYRGYNEQFF. The chain uses TRBV5-6 and TRBJ2-1; 7 nucleotides agree with TRBD1. V lost 3 bases and J lost 3; bases outside the gene matches: 3. Germline CDR1 is SGHDT and CDR2 is YYEEEE. There are 14 residues in the CDR3.

This chain connects TRBV28 to TRBJ1-2, with TRBD1 identical over 7 bases. Germline assignment: CDR1 MDHEN and CDR2 SYDVKM. CDR3 length: 19 residues. Trimming took 6 bases from V and 3 from J; bases not matched to a gene: 22. Here the CDR3 DNA reads TGTGCCAGCAGCCTATCCCCCAACCTACAGGGGAGGTTTTACTATGGCTACACCTTC. Protein sequence: CASSLSPNLQGRFYYGYTF.

V is TRBV7-2 and J is TRBJ2-7, with D maybe TRBD2 (6 bases). Trimming removed 4 bases from V and 1 base from J, with 11 bases in between. The CDR3 covers 14 residues. CDR1 and CDR2 (germline): SGHTA, FQGNSA. The CDR3 reads CASSSQGRSYEQYF. The CDR3, as DNA: TGTGCCAGCAGCTCGCAAGGGAGGTCCTACGAGCAGTACTTC.

The V gene is TRBV29-1, the J gene TRBJ2-5; possible D gene TRBD1, 5 bases. CDR1 SQVTM and CDR2 ANQGSEA come from the germline V gene. The V end was cut by 3 bases, the J end by 10 bases, with 12 bases between. CDR3 length: 11 amino acids. CDR3 nucleotides: TGCAGCGTTGATTTTCAGGGCTACCAGTACTTC. As protein: CSVDFQGYQYF.

This chain joins TRBV7-8 and TRBJ2-7, with D perhaps TRBD1 (6 bases). V shed 5 bases and J shed 6 bases, with 26 bases lying between them. The CDR3 sequence is 17 residues long. CDR1 and CDR2 (germline): SGHVS, FQNEAQ. CDR3 amino acids: CASSLRDRQLQGREQYF. The CDR3 DNA sequence: TGTGCCAGCAGCCTCCGAGACCGACAGCTCCAGGGGCGCGAGCAGTACTTC.

V and J are TRBV19 and TRBJ2-7; TRBD2 aligns across 8 bases. CDR3 length: 16 amino acids. V gave up 6 bases and J gave up 5 bases; unmatched junction bases: 15. Germline-derived CDR1 and CDR2 are LNHDA and SQIVND (reference sequence). The CDR3 bases are TGTGCCAGTAGCCCCTTGGGTGCGGGACTAGTCCACGAGCAGTACTTC. This codes for CASSPLGAGLVHEQYF.

The J gene is TRBJ2-7, the V gene TRBV7-2; TRBD2 matches 10 bases. The CDR3 extends over 18 amino acids. V lost 3 bases, J lost 0 bases, and 11 bases stayed unmatched. Germline V lookup: CDR1 SGHTA, CDR2 FQGNSA. The CDR3 DNA reads TGTGCCAGCAGCTTGTCCCTAGCGGGGGAAGCCGTCTCCTACGAGCAGTACTTC. It codes for CASSLSLAGEAVSYEQYF.

In this sample, this clone turned up once. In DNA form, the CDR3 reads TGTGCCAGCAGCCCCGTGACTAGCGGGAACTACAATGAGCAGTTCTTC. Its protein product is CASSPVTSGNYNEQFF. The chain couples TRBV6-2 or TRBV6-3 to TRBJ2-1; 11 positions agree with TRBD2. CDR1 and CDR2 (germline): MNHEY, SVGEGT. J lost 3 bases, V lost 6 bases, and 7 bases had no gene match. This CDR3 comprises 16 residues.